The 3 T cell receptor beta chains given below trace back to one sample, sequenced in a study of blood T cell repertoires in COVID-19. The table came from immunoSEQ multiplex PCR; TCRdb's copy has only in-frame clones and leaves some out. The sample carries a few hundred thousand clones, under 95% recorded once. Sequencing was done on a sample of PBMCs or T cells enriched from blood (not recorded which). The source of these receptors is a woman in her twenties or thirties who had recovered from COVID-19.

J is TRBJ2-1 and V is TRBV11-2, with D possibly TRBD2 on 6 matching bases. V lost 0 bases and J 9 bases, leaving 15 bases between the germline ends. Germline assignment: CDR1 SGHAT and CDR2 FQNNGV. The CDR3 contains 15 residues. CDR3 residues: CASSLDLESSGEQFF. The DNA for the CDR3 is TGTGCCAGCAGCTTAGATCTTGAGAGTAGCGGTGAGCAGTTCTTC.

V usage is TRBV28 and J usage is TRBJ2-3, with D tentatively TRBD1 (5 bases). The CDR3 is 17 residues long. The germline V gene has CDR1 MDHEN and CDR2 SYDVKM. Trimming pared 4 bases from V and 0 bases from J, leaving 17 bases between. DNA for the CDR3: TGTGCCAGCAGTTCACAAAGTGGAAGGGGAAGCACAGATACGCAGTATTTT. Protein product: CASSSQSGRGSTDTQYF.

The chain carries TRBV28 and TRBJ2-1; tentatively, D is TRBD2 (6 bases). V dropped 6 bases and J dropped 0 bases, with 9 bases sitting between them. This CDR3 has 14 residues. From germline, CDR1 is MDHEN and CDR2 SYDVKM. The CDR3, as DNA: TGTGCCAGCAGGGATAGCGGCTCCTACAATGAGCAGTTCTTC. Translated: CASRDSGSYNEQFF.